These 4 T cell receptor beta chains originate from one sample sequenced in a study of identical twins. TCRdb used MiXCR to reprocess the 5' RACE reads, holding one entry per CDR3 protein. Among 500,000 to 600,000 distinct CDR3 sequences listed, less than 25% were seen once. A further study also used this sample, focusing on T cells expressing NK-cell markers.

Sequenced: CD4+ T cells sorted from blood. Receptors were obtained from a woman aged 18 to 35 in good health.

This clonotype was detected only a few times. The chain employs TRBV3-1 and TRBJ1-6; D perhaps matches TRBD1 (6 bases). Germline V CDR1 and CDR2: LGHDT, YNNKEL (reference sequence). Deletions cut 0 bases from V and 7 bases from J, with 10 bases between. The CDR3 is 15 amino acids. CDR3 sequence reads: CASSQEGQGNSPLHF. The CDR3 coding sequence is TGTGCCAGCAGCCAAGAAGGGCAGGGGAATTCACCCCTCCACTTT.

This clonotype was detected only a few times. This chain joins TRBV6-2 or TRBV6-3 and TRBJ1-1; D is undetermined. V lost 7 bases to trimming and J lost 7 bases, with 16 bases between them. The germline gives CDR1 MNHEY, CDR2 SVGEGT. This CDR3 is built from 13 residues. Here the CDR3 DNA reads TGTGCCAGCAACAGACCACTCCTCGATGAAGCTTTCTTT. Amino acids: CASNRPLLDEAFF.

V is TRBV18 and J is TRBJ2-3; D ambiguous. CDR3 length: 15 residues. The V end lost 2 bases, the J end lost 0 bases, and 9 bases lay between the germline ends. Germline V gene data show CDR1 as KGHSH and CDR2 as LQKENI. The CDR3 DNA is TGTGCCAGCTCACCATCCCCGGTTAGCACAGATACGCAGTATTTT. Its protein is CASSPSPVSTDTQYF.

The chain links TRBV12-3 or TRBV12-4 to TRBJ1-4, with 7 nucleotides matching TRBD1. The CDR3 loop spans 14 amino acids. With 6 bases clipped from V and 8 bases from J, the junction kept 9 bases outside the gene matches. CDR3 protein: CASSVSGTVEKLFF. The CDR3 nucleotides are TGTGCCAGCAGCGTATCCGGGACAGTCGAAAAACTGTTTTTT.